The 18 T cell receptor beta chains presented below share a single source sample, sequenced in a study of blood T cell repertoires in COVID-19. Repertoires were generated with immunoSEQ multiplex PCR, while TCRdb's copy carries only in-frame clones and drops some. The top ten clones hold 2% to 2.5% of a sample with 200,000 to 250,000 clones, roughly 84% of them seen once. Source material: peripheral blood. These receptors all come from a woman in her sixties or seventies with acute or convalescent COVID-19.

The chain combines TRBV9 with TRBJ2-2; D is perhaps TRBD2 (7 bases). CDR1 is SGDLS and CDR2 is YYNGEE in the germline V gene. The CDR3 runs 17 residues. The V end was cut by 0 bases, the J end by 6 bases, with 18 bases between. In DNA form, the CDR3 reads TGTGCCAGCAGCGTAGGCAGGGGCGGGGGCAACCCCGGGGAGCTGTTTTTT. It is translated as CASSVGRGGGNPGELFF. The full variable domain, in which reference TRBV9 and TRBJ2-2 provide the parts outside the CDR3, is DSGVTQTPKHLITATGQRVTLRCSPRSGDLSVYWYQQSLDQGLQFLIQYYNGEERAKGNILERFSAQQFPDLHSELNLSSLELGDSALYFCASSVGRGGGNPGELFFGEGSRLTVL.

This clone was observed a single time. The chain has TRBV7-8 and TRBJ2-7; 9 bases agree with TRBD1. J gave up 7 bases and V 5 bases, and 9 bases lay outside the gene matches. Germline CDR1 and CDR2: SGHVS and FQNEAQ. The CDR3 is 14 residues long. CDR3 DNA sequence: TGTGCCAGCAGCACTCGGACAGGGGCTGCTGAGCAGTACTTC. Translation gives CASSTRTGAAEQYF.

The chain combines TRBV4-2 with TRBJ1-1; D is uncertain. Germline-derived CDR1 and CDR2 are LGHNA and YNFKEQ. The CDR3 length is 14 residues. V dropped 1 base and J dropped 3 bases, with 9 bases sitting between them. The CDR3 bases are TGTGCCAGCAGCCAAGGAGCAAGCGACACTGAAGCTTTCTTT. Residues: CASSQGASDTEAFF.

In nucleotides, the CDR3 is TGTGCCAGCAATGTGGTACAGGGAAGTTATCAGCCCCAGCATTTT. It specifies CASNVVQGSYQPQHF. The chain recombines TRBV6-5 with TRBJ1-5; tentative D call: TRBD1 (6 bases). The CDR3 is made up of 15 amino acids. The V end was cut by 7 bases, the J end by 5 bases, with 18 bases between. In germline, CDR1 is MNHEY, CDR2 SVGAGI.

The chain carries TRBV3-1 (or the pseudogene TRBV3-2) and TRBJ2-2; 7 bases map to TRBD1. V lost 1 base, J lost 5 bases, and 4 bases stayed unmatched. The CDR3 is 15 residues long. CDR1 and CDR2 (germline): LGHDT, YNNKEL (reference sequence). The CDR3 spells CASSQGTGETGELFF. CDR3 in DNA: TGTGCCAGCAGCCAAGGTACAGGGGAAACCGGGGAGCTGTTTTTT.

CDR3 in DNA: TGTGCCAGCAGCCCGAGACAGGGGGCTAACTATGGCTACACCTTC. It specifies CASSPRQGANYGYTF. The chain combines TRBV7-6 with TRBJ1-2; the match to TRBD1 covers 9 bases. With V trimmed by 5 bases and J by 0 bases, 4 bases remained unmatched. The germline gives CDR1 SGHVS, CDR2 FNYEAQ. The CDR3 contains 15 residues.

As DNA, the CDR3 is TGTGCCAGCAGCGTTACAGGGGGCGCAAACTCACCCCTCCACTTT. Amino acids: CASSVTGGANSPLHF. The chain carries TRBV2 and TRBJ1-6, with 9 positions matching TRBD1. CDR1 SNHLY and CDR2 FYNNEI come from the germline V gene. CDR3 length equals 15 residues. With 6 bases clipped from V and 10 bases from J, the junction kept 10 bases outside the gene matches.

V gene TRBV5-5 combines with J gene TRBJ1-1, with D possibly TRBD1 on 5 matching bases. CDR1 is SGHKS, CDR2 YYEKEE, per germline (reference sequence). V lost 9 bases, J lost 5 bases, and 26 bases lay in between. This CDR3 has 16 amino acids. CDR3 DNA sequence: TGTGCCACCGCCTTTTTTAAGATACAGGATGGGACTGAAGCTTTCTTT. This sequence encodes CATAFFKIQDGTEAFF. Variable domain in full (rest from reference TRBV5-5 and TRBJ1-1): DAGVTQSPTHLIKTRGQQVTLRCSPISGHKSVSWYQQVLGQGPQFIFQYYEKEERGRGNFPDRFSARQFPNYSSELNVNALLLGDSALYLCATAFFKIQDGTEAFFGQGTRLTVV.

The rearrangement links TRBV4-1 to TRBJ2-6; D not resolved. Germline V gene lookup returns CDR1 MGHRA and CDR2 YSYEKL. This CDR3 is 15 amino acids long. V dropped 1 base and J dropped 1 base, with 5 bases sitting between them. The CDR3 DNA is TGCGCCAGCAGCCAAGGGGCATCTGGGGCCAACGTCCTGACTTTC. Its protein is CASSQGASGANVLTF.

The J gene is TRBJ1-1, the V gene TRBV3-1 (or the pseudogene TRBV3-2), with 7 bases matching TRBD1. The CDR3 is 15 residues long. Germline V gene lookup returns CDR1 LGHDT and CDR2 YNNKEL (reference sequence). V dropped 5 bases and J dropped 3; count of bases not matched to a gene: 9. The CDR3 loop reads CASSAKRGRDTEAFF. The CDR3 nucleotides are TGTGCCAGCAGCGCGAAAAGGGGGCGTGACACTGAAGCTTTCTTT.

This rearrangement joins TRBV9 to TRBJ2-2; 10 bases map to TRBD2. Germline V lookup: CDR1 SGDLS, CDR2 YYNGEE. The V and J ends lost 4 bases and 6 bases, in that order; junction bases with no gene match: 6. The CDR3 runs 15 residues. CDR3 sequence (DNA): TGTGCCAGCAGCACTAGCGGGGTAGGAGCCGGGGAGCTGTTTTTT. It specifies CASSTSGVGAGELFF.

This clone has just one count. V usage is TRBV3-1 (or the pseudogene TRBV3-2) and J usage is TRBJ2-7, with 11 positions matching TRBD2. J was trimmed by 7 bases and V by 0 bases; bases with no gene match: 11. CDR1 and CDR2 (germline): LGHDT, YNNKEL (reference sequence). There are 17 residues in the CDR3. The CDR3 bases are TGTGCCAGCAGCCAAGATACTAGCGGGGGACTCGGGCGGGAGCAGTACTTC. It specifies CASSQDTSGGLGREQYF.

The V call is TRBV6-1, the J call TRBJ2-6, with a possible D match to TRBD2 (6 bases). The CDR3 contains 16 residues. V lost 0 bases, J lost 4 bases, and 10 bases lay in between. The germline V gene has CDR1 MNHNS and CDR2 SASEGT. The CDR3 loop is CASSEAAGSGANVLTF. Written as DNA, the CDR3 is TGTGCCAGCAGTGAAGCGGCGGGGTCAGGGGCCAACGTCCTGACTTTC.

This clone was seen only once. The chain combines TRBV6-6 with TRBJ1-4; 7 bases match TRBD1. Per the germline V gene, CDR1 is MNHNY and CDR2 is SVGAGI (reference sequence). After removal of 6 bases from V and 4 bases from J, the junction contained 5 bases not matched to a gene. The CDR3 spans 14 residues. CDR3 DNA sequence: TGTGCCAGCAGCTACGGGACAGTTAATGAAAAACTGTTTTTT. Protein sequence: CASSYGTVNEKLFF.

The gene calls are TRBV28 and TRBJ1-1; no clear D gene. Germline CDR1 reads MDHEN; CDR2 reads SYDVKM. The germline V and J ends were trimmed by 6 bases and 1 base, with 15 bases remaining between them. The CDR3 consists of 15 residues. In DNA, the CDR3 is TGTGCCAGCAGACGACCCGGACTGCAGAACACTGAAGCTTTCTTT. This encodes CASRRPGLQNTEAFF.

The rearrangement joins TRBV10-3 to TRBJ1-1; TRBD1 aligns across 9 bases. Losses at the gene ends were 3 bases for V and 10 bases for J; bases not matched to a gene: 18. Looked up from germline, CDR1 is ENHRY and CDR2 is SYGVKD. The CDR3 runs to 17 residues. This CDR3 reads CAISDAVSGTGPTGAFF. The CDR3 DNA reads as TGTGCCATCAGTGACGCCGTATCCGGGACAGGGCCCACAGGAGCTTTCTTT.

The V and J genes are TRBV2 and TRBJ2-5; TRBD2 is a possible D gene (5 bases). Germline values: CDR1 SNHLY, CDR2 FYNNEI. Trimming cost V 6 bases and J 4 bases, with 15 bases left between them. The length of the CDR3 is 14 residues. DNA for the CDR3: TGTGCCAGCAGCGACGGGTACCGGGGAGAGACCCAGTACTTC. The encoded protein is CASSDGYRGETQYF.

V is TRBV10-3 and J is TRBJ1-1, with 7 bases matching TRBD1. Germline V gene data show CDR1 as ENHRY and CDR2 as SYGVKD. CDR3 length: 15 amino acids. V trimming: 3 bases; J trimming: 4 bases; junction bases outside the gene matches: 8. The CDR3 sequence is CAISEKTGRGTEAFF. The CDR3 nucleotides are TGTGCCATCAGTGAAAAGACAGGGCGGGGCACTGAAGCTTTCTTT.